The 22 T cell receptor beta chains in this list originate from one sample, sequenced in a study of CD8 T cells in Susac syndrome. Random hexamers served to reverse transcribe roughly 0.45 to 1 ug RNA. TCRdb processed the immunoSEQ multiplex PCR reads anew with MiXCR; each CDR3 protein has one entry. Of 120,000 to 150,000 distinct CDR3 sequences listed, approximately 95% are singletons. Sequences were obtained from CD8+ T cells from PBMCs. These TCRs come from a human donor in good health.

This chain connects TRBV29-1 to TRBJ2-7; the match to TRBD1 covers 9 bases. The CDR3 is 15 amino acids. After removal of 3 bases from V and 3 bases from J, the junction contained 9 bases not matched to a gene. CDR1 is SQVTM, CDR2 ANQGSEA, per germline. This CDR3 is CSVDPGTGKNYEQYF. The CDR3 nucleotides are TGCAGCGTTGACCCCGGGACAGGGAAAAACTACGAGCAGTACTTC.

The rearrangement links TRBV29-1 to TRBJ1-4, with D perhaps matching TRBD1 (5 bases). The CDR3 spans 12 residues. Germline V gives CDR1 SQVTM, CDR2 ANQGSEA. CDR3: CSGRAIDEKLFF. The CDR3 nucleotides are TGCAGTGGCAGGGCCATAGATGAAAAACTGTTTTTT.

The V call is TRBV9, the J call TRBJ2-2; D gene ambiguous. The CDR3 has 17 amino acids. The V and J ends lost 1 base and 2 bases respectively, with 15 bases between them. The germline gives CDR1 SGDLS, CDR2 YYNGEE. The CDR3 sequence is CASSVSIGRVNTGELFF. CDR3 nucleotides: TGTGCCAGCAGCGTATCTATCGGCCGAGTTAACACCGGGGAGCTGTTTTTT.

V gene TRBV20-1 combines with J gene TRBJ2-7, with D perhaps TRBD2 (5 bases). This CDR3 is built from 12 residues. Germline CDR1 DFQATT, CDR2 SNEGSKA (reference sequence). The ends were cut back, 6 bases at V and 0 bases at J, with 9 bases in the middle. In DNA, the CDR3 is TGCAGTGCGAGGGAGAGCTCCTACGAGCAGTACTTC. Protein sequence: CSARESSYEQYF.

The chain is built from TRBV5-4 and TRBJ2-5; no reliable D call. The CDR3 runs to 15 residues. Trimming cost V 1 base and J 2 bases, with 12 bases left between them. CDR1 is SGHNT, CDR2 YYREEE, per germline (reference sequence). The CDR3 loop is CASSLWPRTQETQYF. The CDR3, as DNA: TGTGCCAGCAGCTTGTGGCCTAGAACGCAAGAGACCCAGTACTTC.

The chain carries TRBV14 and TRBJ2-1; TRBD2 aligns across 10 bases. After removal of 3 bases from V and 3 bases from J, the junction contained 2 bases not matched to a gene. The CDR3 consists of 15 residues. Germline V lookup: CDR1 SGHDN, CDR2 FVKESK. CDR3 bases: TGTGCCAGCAGCCATGGACTAGCGGTCTACAATGAGCAGTTCTTC. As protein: CASSHGLAVYNEQFF.

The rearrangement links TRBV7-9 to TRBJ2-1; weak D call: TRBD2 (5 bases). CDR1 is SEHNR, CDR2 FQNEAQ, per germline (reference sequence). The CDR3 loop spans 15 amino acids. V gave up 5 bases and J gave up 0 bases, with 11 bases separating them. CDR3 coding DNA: TGTGCCAGCAGCGACCAAGGGAGCTCCTACAATGAGCAGTTCTTC. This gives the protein CASSDQGSSYNEQFF.

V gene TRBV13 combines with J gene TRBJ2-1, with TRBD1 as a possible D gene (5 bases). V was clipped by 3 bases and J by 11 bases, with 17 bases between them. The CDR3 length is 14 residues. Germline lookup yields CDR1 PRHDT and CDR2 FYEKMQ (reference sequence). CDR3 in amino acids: CASSFTETDSKQFF. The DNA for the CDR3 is TGTGCCAGCAGCTTCACAGAGACAGACTCTAAGCAGTTCTTC.

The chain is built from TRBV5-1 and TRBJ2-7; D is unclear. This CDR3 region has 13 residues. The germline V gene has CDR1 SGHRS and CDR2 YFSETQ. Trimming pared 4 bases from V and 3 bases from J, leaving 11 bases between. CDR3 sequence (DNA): TGCGCCAGCAGCGAAGGGATGGACTACGAGCAGTACTTC. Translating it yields CASSEGMDYEQYF.

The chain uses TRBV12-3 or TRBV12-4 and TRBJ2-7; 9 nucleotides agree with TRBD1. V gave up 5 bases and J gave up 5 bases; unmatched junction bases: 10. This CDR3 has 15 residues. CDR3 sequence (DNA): TGTGCCAGCAGTCGGTACAGGGGGCTAAGCGACGAGCAGTACTTC. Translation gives CASSRYRGLSDEQYF.

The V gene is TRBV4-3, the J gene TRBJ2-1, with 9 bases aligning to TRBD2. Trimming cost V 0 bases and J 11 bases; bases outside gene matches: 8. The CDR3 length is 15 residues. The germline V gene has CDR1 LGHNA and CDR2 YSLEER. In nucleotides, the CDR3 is TGCGCCAGCAGCCAAGAAGTACTAGCGGGTAATCAGCAGTTCTTC. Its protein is CASSQEVLAGNQQFF.

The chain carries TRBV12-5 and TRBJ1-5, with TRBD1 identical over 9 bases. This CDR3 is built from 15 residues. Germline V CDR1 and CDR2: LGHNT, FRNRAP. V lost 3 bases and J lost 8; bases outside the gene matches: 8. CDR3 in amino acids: CASGFPTGGWEPQHF. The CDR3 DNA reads TGTGCTAGTGGTTTTCCCACAGGGGGCTGGGAGCCCCAGCATTTT.

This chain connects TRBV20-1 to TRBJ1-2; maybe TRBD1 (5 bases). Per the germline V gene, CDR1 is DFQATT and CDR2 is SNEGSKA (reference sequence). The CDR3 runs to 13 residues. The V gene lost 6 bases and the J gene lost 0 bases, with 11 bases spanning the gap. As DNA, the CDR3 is TGCAGTGCCCCTGGGGCAGCTAACTATGGCTACACCTTC. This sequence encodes CSAPGAANYGYTF.

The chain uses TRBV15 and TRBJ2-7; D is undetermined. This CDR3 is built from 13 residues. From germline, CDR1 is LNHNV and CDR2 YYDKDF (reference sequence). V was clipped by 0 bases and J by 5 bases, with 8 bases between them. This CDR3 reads CATSRDSVHEQYF. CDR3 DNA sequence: TGTGCCACCAGCAGAGACTCCGTCCACGAGCAGTACTTC.

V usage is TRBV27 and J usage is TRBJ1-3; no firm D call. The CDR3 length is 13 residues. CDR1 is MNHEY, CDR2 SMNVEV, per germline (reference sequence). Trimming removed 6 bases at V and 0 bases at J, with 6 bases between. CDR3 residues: CASRMSSGNTIYF. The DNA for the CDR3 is TGTGCCAGCAGGATGAGCTCTGGAAACACCATATATTTT.

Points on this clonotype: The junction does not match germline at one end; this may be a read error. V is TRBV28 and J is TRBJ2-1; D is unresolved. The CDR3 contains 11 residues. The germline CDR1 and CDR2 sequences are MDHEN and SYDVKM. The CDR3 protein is CASSPSSFPSF. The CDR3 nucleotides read TGTGCCAGCAGCCCCAGTTCATTCCCCTCCTTC.

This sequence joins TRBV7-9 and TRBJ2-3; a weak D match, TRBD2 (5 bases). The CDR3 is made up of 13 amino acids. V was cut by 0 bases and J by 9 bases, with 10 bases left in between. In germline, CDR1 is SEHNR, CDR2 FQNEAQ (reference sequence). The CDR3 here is CASSLALRGTQYF. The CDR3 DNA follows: TGTGCCAGCAGCTTAGCTCTCCGCGGGACGCAGTATTTT. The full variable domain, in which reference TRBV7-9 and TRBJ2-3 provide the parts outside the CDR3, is DTGVSQNPRHKITKRGQNVTFRCDPISEHNRLYWYRQTLGQGPEFLTYFQNEAQLEKSRLLSDRFSAERPKGSFSTLEIQRTEQGDSAMYLCASSLALRGTQYFGPGTRLTVL.

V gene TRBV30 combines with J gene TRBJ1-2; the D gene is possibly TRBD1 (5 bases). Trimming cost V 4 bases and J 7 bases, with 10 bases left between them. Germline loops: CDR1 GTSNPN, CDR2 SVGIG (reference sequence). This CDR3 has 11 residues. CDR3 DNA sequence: TGTGCCTGGATCTGGGACGGTGGCTACACCTTC. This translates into CAWIWDGGYTF.

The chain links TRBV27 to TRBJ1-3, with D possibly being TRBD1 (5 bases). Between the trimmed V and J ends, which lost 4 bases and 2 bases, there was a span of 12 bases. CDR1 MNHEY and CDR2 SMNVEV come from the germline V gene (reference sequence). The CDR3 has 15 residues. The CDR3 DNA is TGTGCCAGCAGTTCCTCGTGGGGGACTGGAAACACCATATATTTT. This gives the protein CASSSSWGTGNTIYF.

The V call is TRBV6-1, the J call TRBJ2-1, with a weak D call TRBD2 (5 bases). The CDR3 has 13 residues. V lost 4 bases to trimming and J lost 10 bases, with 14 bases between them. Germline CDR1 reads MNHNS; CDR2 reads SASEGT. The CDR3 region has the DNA TGTGCCAGCAGTGGAGGGATTCTAAGGGAGCAGTTCTTC. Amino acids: CASSGGILREQFF.

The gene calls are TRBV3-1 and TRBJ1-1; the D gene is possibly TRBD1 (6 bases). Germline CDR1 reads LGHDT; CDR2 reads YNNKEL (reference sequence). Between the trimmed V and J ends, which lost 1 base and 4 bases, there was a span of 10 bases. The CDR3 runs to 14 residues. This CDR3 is CASSQGGLFTEAFF. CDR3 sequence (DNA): TGTGCCAGCAGCCAAGGGGGGCTGTTCACTGAAGCTTTCTTT. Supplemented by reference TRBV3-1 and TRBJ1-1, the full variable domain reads DTAVSQTPKYLVTQMGNDKSIKCEQNLGHDTMYWYKQDSKKFLKIMFSYNNKELIINETVPNRFSPKSPDKAHLNLHINSLELGDSAVYFCASSQGGLFTEAFFGQGTRLTVV.

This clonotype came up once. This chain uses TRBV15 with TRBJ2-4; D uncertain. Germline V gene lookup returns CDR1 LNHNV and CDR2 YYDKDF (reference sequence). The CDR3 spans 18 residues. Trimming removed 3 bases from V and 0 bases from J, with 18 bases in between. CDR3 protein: CATSRDLSTLLAKNIQYF. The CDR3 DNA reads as TGTGCCACCAGCAGGGACCTTTCCACACTACTAGCCAAAAACATTCAGTACTTC.